Listed below are T cell receptor beta chains from one sample, sequenced in a study of PD-1 blockade in classical Hodgkin lymphoma. Here immunoSEQ multiplex PCR was the method, and the copy in TCRdb shows in-frame clones only, minus some. The sample consists of about 64,000 clones, more than 80% of them appearing once. The sequences come from peripheral blood mononuclear cells (PBMCs), collected before the fourth cycle of nivolumab. The receptors were gathered from a human donor with classical Hodgkin lymphoma. CDR3s include the opening cysteine and the closing phenylalanine or tryptophan. D genes are given only for firm matches. Size values are once, few and many counts, or a class for expanded clones, and some rows have none.

clone_size	v_call	j_call	cdr3_length	d_call	cdr3_nt	cdr3_aa
-	TRBV6-5	TRBJ1-2	13	-	TGTGCCAGCAGGATAGACAGGATTCATGGCTACACCTTC	CASRIDRIHGYTF
-	TRBV4-1	TRBJ2-1	16	TRBD2	TGCGCCAGCAGCCGCGCTCTAGCGGCCAGCTACAATGAGCAGTTCTTC	CASSRALAASYNEQFF
-	TRBV6-5	TRBJ2-5	15	TRBD1	TGTGCCAGCAGTTACAGCACAGGGGGTGGCGAGACCCAGTACTTC	CASSYSTGGGETQYF
medium-sized	TRBV10-3	TRBJ2-1	15	-	TGTGCCATCAGTGAGTCTCGGCCCCGGGACAATGAGCAGTTCTTC	CAISESRPRDNEQFF
-	TRBV13	TRBJ2-5	16	-	TGTGCCAGCAGCCCGAGTCGGGACACCGGAGAGGAGACCCAGTACTTC	CASSPSRDTGEETQYF
-	TRBV11-1	TRBJ2-7	15	-	TGTGCCAGCAGCTTAGCCAGGGGTGGTATCTACGAGCAGTACTTC	CASSLARGGIYEQYF
-	TRBV28	TRBJ1-5	14	-	TGTGCCAGTTCAGGGGATTACGGCAATCAGCCCCAGCATTTT	CASSGDYGNQPQHF
-	TRBV7-9	TRBJ2-1	13	-	TGTGCCAGCAGCCTGACAGGAGGCAATGAGCAGTTCTTC	CASSLTGGNEQFF
-	TRBV7-2	TRBJ1-4	15	-	TGTGCCAGCAGCCCCAGACAGCTGAGGAATGAAAAACTGTTTTTT	CASSPRQLRNEKLFF
-	TRBV21-1	TRBJ2-7	13	-	TGTGCCAGCACCATTGAGAGGGTGTACGAGCAGTACTTC	CASTIERVYEQYF
-	TRBV5-1	TRBJ1-4	18	-	TGCGCCAGCAGCTTGGCCCCGGGCCTACCGGCCGATAATGAAAAACTGTTTTTT	CASSLAPGLPADNEKLFF
-	TRBV19	TRBJ1-5	14	-	TGTGCCAGTAGTCCGAGAAATAGCAATCAGCCCCAGCATTTT	CASSPRNSNQPQHF
-	TRBV5-4	TRBJ2-7	18	TRBD2	TGTGCCAGCACCGGGACTAGCGGGGGGGCCTGGTTGCCCTACGAGCAGTACTTC	CASTGTSGGAWLPYEQYF
once	TRBV7-9	TRBJ1-4	15	-	TGTGCCAGCAGCGACATCGGTGGAGCTAATGAAAAACTGTTTTTT	CASSDIGGANEKLFF
-	TRBV28	TRBJ2-7	12	-	TGTGCCAGCTCCAGGGGGGAGGTCGAGCAGTACTTC	CASSRGEVEQYF
once	TRBV2	TRBJ2-7	12	-	TGTGCCAGCAGTGAAGTGGCTTTGGGGAAGTACTTC	CASSEVALGKYF
-	TRBV6-6	TRBJ1-1	15	-	TGTGCCAGCACCCCTAATGAAGGATTCAACACTGAAGCTTTCTTT	CASTPNEGFNTEAFF
once	TRBV19	TRBJ2-7	12	-	TGTGCCAGTAGTTCCCCCGCCTACGAGCAGTACTTC	CASSSPAYEQYF
once	TRBV29-1	TRBJ2-3	14	-	TGCAGCGTTAGGCCTACCCTTAACACAGATACGCAGTATTTT	CSVRPTLNTDTQYF
-	TRBV18	TRBJ1-4	17	TRBD1	TGTGCCAGCTCACCGGGACAGGGATTTGCAACTAATGAAAAACTGTTTTTT	CASSPGQGFATNEKLFF